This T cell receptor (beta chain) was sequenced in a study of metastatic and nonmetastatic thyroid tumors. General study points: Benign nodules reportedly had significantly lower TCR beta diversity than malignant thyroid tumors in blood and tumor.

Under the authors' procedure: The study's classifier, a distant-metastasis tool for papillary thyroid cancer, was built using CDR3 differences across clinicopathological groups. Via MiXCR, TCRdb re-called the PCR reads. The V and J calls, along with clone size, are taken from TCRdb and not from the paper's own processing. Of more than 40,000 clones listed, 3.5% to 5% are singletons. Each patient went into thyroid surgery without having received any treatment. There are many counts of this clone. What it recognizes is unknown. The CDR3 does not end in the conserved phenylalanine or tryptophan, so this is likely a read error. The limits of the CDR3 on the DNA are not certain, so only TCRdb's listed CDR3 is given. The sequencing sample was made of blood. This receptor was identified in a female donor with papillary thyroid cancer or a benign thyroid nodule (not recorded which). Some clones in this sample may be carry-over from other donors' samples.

The CDR3 spells CASREAASE. This chain connects TRBV6-1 to TRBJ1-2. Ends included, the CDR3 has 9 residues. The V gene's germline CDR1 is MNHNS and CDR2 SASEGT.